This T cell receptor beta chain was observed in a study of T cell responses to AZD1222 COVID-19 vaccine. The table came from immunoSEQ multiplex PCR; TCRdb's copy has only in-frame clones and leaves some out. The sample carries about 66,000 clones, more than 75% recorded once. Between the trimmed V and J ends, which lost 3 bases and 3 bases, there was a span of 12 bases. Germline V gene lookup returns CDR1 SGHDT and CDR2 YYEEEE. This CDR3 is built from 14 residues. Sequencing was performed on peripheral blood, taken on day 0 of AZD1222 vaccination. The clonotype originates from an adult in good health. V is TRBV5-6 and J is TRBJ2-5, with D perhaps matching TRBD2 (6 bases). As DNA, the CDR3 is TGTGCCAGCAGCTCCCGGGACTCCGAAGAGACCCAGTACTTC. It encodes CASSSRDSEETQYF.